What follows describes a single T cell receptor beta chain. This entry is derived from a study of OX40 agonist ivuxolimab in advanced cancers. This CDR3 comprises 15 residues. V dropped 2 bases and J dropped 2 bases, with 11 bases sitting between them. Germline V gene lookup returns CDR1 SGHAT and CDR2 FQDESV (reference sequence). The protocol was immunoSEQ multiplex PCR, while the TCRdb copy is restricted to in-frame clones and leaves out a portion. Among 80,000 or so clones, around 85% were seen once, and the ten largest hold 2% to 2.5%. The origin of this receptor is an adult with an advanced solid tumor such as melanoma, head and neck, liver or kidney cancer. The input for sequencing was CD4+ or CD8+ T cells sorted from blood, taken in a trial of the OX40 agonist ivuxolimab. The rearrangement joins TRBV11-1 to TRBJ2-3; D assignment may be TRBD1 or TRBD2 (5 bases each). CDR3 coding DNA: TGTGCCAGCAGCTTAATAGGGGACGCCACAGATACGCAGTATTTT. As protein: CASSLIGDATDTQYF. Full variable domain (missing parts from reference TRBV11-1 and TRBJ2-3): EAEVAQSPRYKITEKSQAVAFWCDPISGHATLYWYRQILGQGPELLVQFQDESVVDDSQLPKDRFSAERLKGVDSTLKIQPAELGDSAMYLCASSLIGDATDTQYFGPGTRLTVL.